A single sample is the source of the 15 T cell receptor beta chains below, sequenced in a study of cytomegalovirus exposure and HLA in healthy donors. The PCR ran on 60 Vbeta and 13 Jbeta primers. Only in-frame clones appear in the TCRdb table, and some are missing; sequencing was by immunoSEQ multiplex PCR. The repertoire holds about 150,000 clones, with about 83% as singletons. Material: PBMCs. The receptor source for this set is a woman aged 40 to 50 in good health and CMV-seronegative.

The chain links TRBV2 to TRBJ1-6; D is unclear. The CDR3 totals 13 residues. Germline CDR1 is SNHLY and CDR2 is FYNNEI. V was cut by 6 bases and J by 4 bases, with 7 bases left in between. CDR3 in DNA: TGTGCCAGCAGCCCGGAGTATAATTCACCCCTCCACTTT. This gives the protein CASSPEYNSPLHF.

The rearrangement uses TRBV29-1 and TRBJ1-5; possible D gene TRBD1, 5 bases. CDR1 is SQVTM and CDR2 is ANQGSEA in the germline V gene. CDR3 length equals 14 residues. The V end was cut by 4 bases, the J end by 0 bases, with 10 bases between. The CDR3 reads CSVGTGDSNQPQHF. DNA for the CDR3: TGCAGCGTTGGAACAGGAGATAGCAATCAGCCCCAGCATTTT. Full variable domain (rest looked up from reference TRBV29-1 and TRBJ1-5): SAVISQKPSRDICQRGTSLTIQCQVDSQVTMMFWYRQQPGQSLTLIATANQGSEATYESGFVIDKFPISRPNLTFSTLTVSNMSPEDSSIYLCSVGTGDSNQPQHFGDGTRLSIL.

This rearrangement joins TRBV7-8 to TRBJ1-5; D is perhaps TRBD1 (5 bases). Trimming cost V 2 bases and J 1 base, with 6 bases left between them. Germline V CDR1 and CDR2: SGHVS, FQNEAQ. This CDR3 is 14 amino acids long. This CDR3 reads CASSLRTSNQPQHF. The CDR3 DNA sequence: TGTGCCAGCAGCTTAAGGACAAGCAATCAGCCCCAGCATTTT.

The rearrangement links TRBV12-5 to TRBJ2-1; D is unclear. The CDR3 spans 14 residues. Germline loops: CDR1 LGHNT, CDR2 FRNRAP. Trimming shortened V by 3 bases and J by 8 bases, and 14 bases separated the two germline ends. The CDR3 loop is CASGLTVRSHEQFF. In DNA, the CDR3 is TGTGCTAGTGGTTTAACCGTGAGGAGCCATGAGCAGTTCTTC.

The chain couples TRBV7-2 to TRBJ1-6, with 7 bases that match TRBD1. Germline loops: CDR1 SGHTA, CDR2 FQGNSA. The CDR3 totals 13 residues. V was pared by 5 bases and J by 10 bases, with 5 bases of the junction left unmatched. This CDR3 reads CASSPKGGSPLHF. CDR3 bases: TGTGCCAGCAGCCCGAAAGGGGGCTCACCCCTCCACTTT.

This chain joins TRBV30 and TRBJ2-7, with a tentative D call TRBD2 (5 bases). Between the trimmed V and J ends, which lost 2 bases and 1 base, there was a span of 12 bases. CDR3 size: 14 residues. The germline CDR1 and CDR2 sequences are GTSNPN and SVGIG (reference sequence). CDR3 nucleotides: TGTGCCTGGAGTCCGGACTCAAAATCCTACGAGCAGTACTTC. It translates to CAWSPDSKSYEQYF.

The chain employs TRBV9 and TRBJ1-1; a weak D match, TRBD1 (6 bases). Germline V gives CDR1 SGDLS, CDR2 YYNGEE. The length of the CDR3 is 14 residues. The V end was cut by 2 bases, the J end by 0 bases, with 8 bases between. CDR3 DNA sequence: TGTGCCAGCAGCGTCGGACAGTTGAACACTGAAGCTTTCTTT. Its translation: CASSVGQLNTEAFF. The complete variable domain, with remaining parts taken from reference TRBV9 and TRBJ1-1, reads DSGVTQTPKHLITATGQRVTLRCSPRSGDLSVYWYQQSLDQGLQFLIQYYNGEERAKGNILERFSAQQFPDLHSELNLSSLELGDSALYFCASSVGQLNTEAFFGQGTRLTVV.

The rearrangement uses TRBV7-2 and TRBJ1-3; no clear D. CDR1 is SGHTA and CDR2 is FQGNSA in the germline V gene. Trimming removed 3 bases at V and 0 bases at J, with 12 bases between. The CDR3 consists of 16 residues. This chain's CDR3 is CASSLSPLSSGNTIYF. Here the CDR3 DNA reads TGTGCCAGCAGCTTGAGCCCCCTAAGCTCTGGAAACACCATATATTTT.

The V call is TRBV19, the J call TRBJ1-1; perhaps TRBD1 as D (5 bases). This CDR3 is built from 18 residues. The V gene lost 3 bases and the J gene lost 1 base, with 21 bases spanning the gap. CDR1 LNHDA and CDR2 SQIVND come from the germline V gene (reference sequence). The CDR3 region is CASSIFWQGRRGNTEAFF. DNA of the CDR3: TGTGCCAGTAGTATTTTCTGGCAGGGTAGGAGAGGGAACACTGAAGCTTTCTTT.

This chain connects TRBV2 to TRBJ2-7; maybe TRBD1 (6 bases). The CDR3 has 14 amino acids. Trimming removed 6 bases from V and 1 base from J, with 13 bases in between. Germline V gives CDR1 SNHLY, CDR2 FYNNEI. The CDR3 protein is CASRGRGQSYEQYF. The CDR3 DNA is TGTGCCAGCAGAGGTAGGGGACAATCCTACGAGCAGTACTTC.

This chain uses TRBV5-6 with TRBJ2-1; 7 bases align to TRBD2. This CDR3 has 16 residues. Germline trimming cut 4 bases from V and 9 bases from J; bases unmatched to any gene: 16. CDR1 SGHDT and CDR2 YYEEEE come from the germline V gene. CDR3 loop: CASSPPGMAGVSEQFF. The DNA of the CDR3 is TGTGCCAGCAGCCCCCCGGGGATGGCGGGAGTGAGTGAGCAGTTCTTC.

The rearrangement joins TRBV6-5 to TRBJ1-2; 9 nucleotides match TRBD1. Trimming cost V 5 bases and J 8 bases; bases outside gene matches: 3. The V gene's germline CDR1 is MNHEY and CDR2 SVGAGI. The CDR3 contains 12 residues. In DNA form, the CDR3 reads TGTGCCAGCAGTGGGGACAGGGACGGCTACACCTTC. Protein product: CASSGDRDGYTF.

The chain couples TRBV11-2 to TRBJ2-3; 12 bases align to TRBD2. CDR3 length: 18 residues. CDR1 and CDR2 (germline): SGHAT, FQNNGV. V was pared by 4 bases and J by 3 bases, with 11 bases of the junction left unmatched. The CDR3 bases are TGTGCCAGCAGCTCAGCGAGTCTAGCGGGGGGGCTTACAGATACGCAGTATTTT. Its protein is CASSSASLAGGLTDTQYF.

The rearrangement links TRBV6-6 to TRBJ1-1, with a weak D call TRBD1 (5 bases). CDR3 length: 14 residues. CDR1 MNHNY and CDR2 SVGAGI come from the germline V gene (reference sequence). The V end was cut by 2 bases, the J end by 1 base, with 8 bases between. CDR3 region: CASSYGAGNTEAFF. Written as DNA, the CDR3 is TGTGCCAGCAGTTACGGGGCCGGGAACACTGAAGCTTTCTTT.

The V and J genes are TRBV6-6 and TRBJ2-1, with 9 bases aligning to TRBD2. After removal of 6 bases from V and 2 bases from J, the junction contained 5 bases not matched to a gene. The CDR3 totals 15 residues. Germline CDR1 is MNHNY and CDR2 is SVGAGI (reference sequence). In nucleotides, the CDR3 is TGTGCCAGCAGGATGGGACTAGCCCCCTACAATGAGCAGTTCTTC. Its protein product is CASRMGLAPYNEQFF.